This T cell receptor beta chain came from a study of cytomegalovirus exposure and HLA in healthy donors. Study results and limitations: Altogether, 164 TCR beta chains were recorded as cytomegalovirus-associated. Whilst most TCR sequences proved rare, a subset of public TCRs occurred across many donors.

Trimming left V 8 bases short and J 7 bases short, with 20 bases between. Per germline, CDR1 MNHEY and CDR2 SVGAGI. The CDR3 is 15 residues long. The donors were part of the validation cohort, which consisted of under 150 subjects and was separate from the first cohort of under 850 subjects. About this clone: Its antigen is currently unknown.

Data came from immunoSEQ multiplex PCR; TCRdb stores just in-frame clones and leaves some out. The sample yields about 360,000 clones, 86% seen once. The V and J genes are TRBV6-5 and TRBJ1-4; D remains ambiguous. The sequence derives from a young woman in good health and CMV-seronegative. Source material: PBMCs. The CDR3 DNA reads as TGTGCCAGCTGGAGCGACCCCTTCTTCGGTGAAAAACTGTTTTTT. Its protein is CASWSDPFFGEKLFF.